Presented here are 3 T cell receptor beta chains from one specimen sequenced in a study of T cells in women clearing cervical HPV infection. Measured with immunoSEQ multiplex PCR; TCRdb has only the in-frame clones, and not every one. This sample's clone table lists 30,000 to 50,000 clones. Sequenced sample: blood buffy coat. Every receptor here comes from a woman between 18 and 70 years old with a cervical HPV16 infection that either progressed to CIN3+ or cleared (not recorded which).

Comments on this clone: The CDR3 extends 3 residues past the end of the read, so its final part is completed from the germline J gene. This rearrangement joins TRBV6-2 or TRBV6-3 to TRBJ1-4, with TRBD1 identical over 9 bases. The J segment lost 8 bases and the V segment lost 5 bases, leaving 12 bases of the junction unmatched. This CDR3 has 16 residues. CDR1 MNHEY and CDR2 SVGEGT come from the germline V gene. The CDR3 DNA, read in part, is TGTGCCAGCAGTCGTCGAGGGACAGGGTTGACAGAAAAA. This encodes CASSRRGTGLTEK. The complete CDR3 reads CASSRRGTGLTEKLFF.

As concerns this clone: The read terminates 3 residues ahead of where the CDR3 ends, so the germline J gene completes it. The chain links TRBV30 to TRBJ1-2, with D possibly matching TRBD1 (5 bases). Germline CDR1 GTSNPN, CDR2 SVGIG (reference sequence). V lost 6 bases to trimming and J lost 6 bases, with 17 bases between them. The CDR3 has 13 amino acids. The CDR3 sequence: CACLGQGIDGYTF. The CDR3 bases that were read are TGTGCCTGCCTCGGGCAGGGAATAGATGGC. Together with reference TRBV30 and TRBJ1-2, the CDR3 gives the full variable domain: SQTIHQWPATLVQPVGSPLSLECTVEGTSNPNLYWYRQAAGRGLQLLFYSVGIGQISSEVPQNLSASRPQDRQFILSSKKLLLSDSGFYLCACLGQGIDGYTFGSGTRLTVV.

As for this clone: From the germline J gene comes the end of the CDR3, since the read stops 3 residues before it. The V gene is TRBV20-1, the J gene TRBJ2-7; TRBD1 matches at 9 bases. This CDR3 comprises 13 residues. V was pared by 3 bases and J by 3 bases, with 3 bases of the junction left unmatched. Germline assignment: CDR1 DFQATT and CDR2 SNEGSKA (reference sequence). CDR3 residues: CSARWDRDYEQYF. Partial CDR3 DNA: TGCAGTGCTAGGTGGGACAGGGACTACGAG.